This TCR beta chain stems from a study of blood T cell repertoires in COVID-19. Study details: PBMCs, B-cell-depleted T cells, or T cells provided the cDNA or gDNA that made up the material.

This clone was seen once. Repertoires were generated with immunoSEQ multiplex PCR, while TCRdb's copy carries only in-frame clones and drops some. Here the sample spans about 170,000 clones, around nine tenths being singletons. Germline V gives CDR1 MDHEN, CDR2 SYDVKM. The CDR3 totals 14 residues. The J segment lost 6 bases and the V segment lost 6 bases, leaving 7 bases of the junction unmatched. The source material was PBMCs or T cells enriched from blood (not recorded which). This chain uses TRBV28 with TRBJ2-1, with 8 positions matching TRBD1. The receptor was derived from a woman aged 18-30 years who had recovered from COVID-19. CDR3 residues: CASSPLDRVNEQFF. The CDR3 DNA reads TGTGCCAGCAGCCCCCTGGACAGGGTCAATGAGCAGTTCTTC.